Reported below is one T cell receptor beta chain. Its antigen is undetermined. This sample was taken from a study of T cell responses to AZD1222 COVID-19 vaccine. The germline gives CDR1 SGHNT, CDR2 YYREEE (reference sequence). The CDR3 loop spans 16 amino acids. Trimming took off 2 bases at V and 5 bases at J, with 19 bases between the two ends. Assay: immunoSEQ multiplex PCR; the TCRdb copy retains only in-frame clones and omits some. The profile covers fewer than 30,000 clones, with about three quarters appearing a single time and under 6.5% taken by the ten largest. Findings and limits, study-wide: Nearly half of the spike-specific TCRs reportedly recognize variant regions that carry no mutations.

V usage is TRBV5-4 and J usage is TRBJ1-1, with D perhaps TRBD1 (6 bases). Sequenced material: peripheral blood, taken on day 0 of AZD1222 vaccination. This clonotype was sampled from an adult in good health. The CDR3 DNA is TGTGCCAGCAGCTTAGGTTCGGCGAGGGGGGCGACTGAAGCTTTCTTT. Translation gives CASSLGSARGATEAFF.